Sequencing of this T cell receptor beta chain was carried out in a study of neoadjuvant anti-PD-1 for oral cavity cancer. Study summary: Non-progressing patients received a fourth nivolumab dose near day 43, then surgery on days 50-56.

Time point denoted: after neoadjuvant nivolumab, at surgical resection. Blood cells were analyzed directly, without culture or expansion. The repertoire was sequenced with immunoSEQ multiplex PCR; TCRdb's copy has only in-frame clones and lacks some. Here the sample spans 35,000 to 50,000 clones, about three quarters being singletons. The study's findings and limits: TCR analyses covered only three patients per response group. Pretreatment Treg/Th17 ratio correlated inversely with post-treatment tumor clonality.

Concerning this clone itself: Its antigen is undetermined.

The CDR3 covers 17 residues. J lost 4 bases, V lost 2 bases, and 10 bases had no gene match. The germline V gene has CDR1 GTSNPN and CDR2 SVGIG (reference sequence). The rearrangement uses TRBV30 and TRBJ2-3, with 12 bases identical to TRBD2. This sequence originates from a person between 40 and 80 years old with oral cavity squamous cell carcinoma. Sequences were derived from PBMCs, sampled after nivolumab (anti-PD-1) treatment. This CDR3 reads CAWSRLAGGLSADTQYF. In DNA form, the CDR3 reads TGTGCCTGGAGTAGGCTAGCGGGAGGGCTTAGCGCAGATACGCAGTATTTT. Full variable domain (outside the CDR3, taken from reference TRBV30 and TRBJ2-3): SQTIHQWPATLVQPVGSPLSLECTVEGTSNPNLYWYRQAAGRGLQLLFYSVGIGQISSEVPQNLSASRPQDRQFILSSKKLLLSDSGFYLCAWSRLAGGLSADTQYFGPGTRLTVL.